The rows below give T cell receptor beta chains drawn from one sample of a study of CD8+CD57+ T cells in acquired aplastic anemia. Via MiXCR, TCRdb re-called the reads, giving one row per CDR3 protein. The sample lists 180,000 or so distinct CDR3 sequences, roughly half occurring once. Sequencing was carried out using sorted CD4+, CD8+, or CD8+CD57+ T cells (not recorded which) from PBMCs. Source of these receptors: a human donor in good health. Each CDR3 is given with its conserved first and last residue. A D gene is named only where the DNA matches it firmly. Expanded clones get a size class; other rows say once, few or many, or leave the size out.

d_gene	v_gene	j_gene	abundance	CDR3aa	CDR3nt
NA	TRBV10-3	TRBJ2-3	many	CAIRESGTDTQYF	TGTGCCATTCGGGAGTCGGGCACAGATACGCAGTATTTT
TRBD1	TRBV29-1	TRBJ2-1	NA	CSLIGGTGNEQFF	TGCAGCTTAATAGGGGGGACAGGCAATGAGCAGTTCTTC
NA	TRBV20-1	TRBJ2-3	many	CSARDTGLDTQYF	TGCAGTGCTAGAGATACGGGTCTAGATACGCAGTATTTT
TRBD2	TRBV9	TRBJ2-1	many	CASSVILAGVDEQFF	TGTGCCAGCAGCGTAATCCTAGCGGGTGTAGATGAGCAGTTCTTC
TRBD2	TRBV7-9	TRBJ2-1	many	CASSLRGSSGSYNEQFF	TGTGCCAGCAGCCTAAGGGGGTCTAGCGGGAGTTATAATGAGCAGTTCTTC
NA	TRBV5-1	TRBJ2-7	NA	CASSLEEGSYGQYF	TGCGCCAGCAGCTTGGAGGAGGGCTCCTACGGGCAGTACTTC
TRBD1	TRBV5-6	TRBJ2-7	many	CASSLAGLLRDSSYEQYF	TGTGCCAGCAGCTTGGCTGGGCTTCTCCGGGACAGCTCCTACGAGCAGTACTTC
TRBD1	TRBV19	TRBJ1-1	NA	CATSDRGDEAFF	TGTGCCACCTCGGACAGGGGTGATGAAGCTTTCTTT
TRBD1	TRBV19	TRBJ2-5	NA	CASNRGRTAETQYF	TGTGCCAGTAATAGGGGGCGCACGGCGGAGACCCAGTACTTC
TRBD2	TRBV5-1	TRBJ2-1	NA	CASSLWPSGKAGDNEQFF	TGCGCCAGCAGCTTGTGGCCTAGCGGGAAGGCCGGGGACAATGAGCAGTTCTTC
TRBD1	TRBV7-9	TRBJ1-4	many	CASSSRDRGRNEKLFF	TGTGCCAGCAGCTCCCGAGACAGGGGTCGTAATGAAAAACTGTTTTTT
NA	TRBV11-3	TRBJ2-6	few	CASSLDLLGRSTGANVLTF	TGTGCCAGCAGCTTAGATCTATTGGGGCGATCGACTGGGGCCAACGTCCTGACTTTC
TRBD1	TRBV18	TRBJ1-3	few	CASSPVGTGTDTIYF	TGTGCCAGCTCACCAGTCGGGACAGGGACCGACACCATATATTTT
TRBD1	TRBV4-1	TRBJ2-7	many	CASSQGRGQNEQYF	TGCGCCAGCAGCCAAGGCAGGGGGCAAAACGAGCAGTACTTC
TRBD1	TRBV11-2	TRBJ2-5	many	CASSPNRGWETQYF	TGTGCCAGCAGCCCGAACAGGGGCTGGGAGACCCAGTACTTC
NA	TRBV2	TRBJ1-2	NA	CASSETFREAPNYGYTF	TGTGCCAGCAGTGAAACCTTCAGGGAGGCTCCTAACTATGGCTACACCTTC
TRBD2	TRBV18	TRBJ2-2	NA	CASCVREYTGELSF	TGTGCCAGCTGTGTGCGGGAGTACACCGGGGAGCTGTCTTTT
NA	TRBV10-3	TRBJ2-7	NA	CAIRGTGTYEQYF	TGTGCCATCAGAGGGACTGGAACCTACGAGCAGTACTTC
TRBD1	TRBV24-1	TRBJ2-1	many	CATSGSGTGARNEQFF	TGTGCCACCAGTGGCTCCGGGACAGGGGCCCGAAATGAGCAGTTCTTC
NA	TRBV18	TRBJ1-2	few	CASSPGVHRANYGYTF	TGTGCCAGCTCACCAGGGGTCCACAGAGCTAACTATGGCTACACCTTC
NA	TRBV25-1	TRBJ2-2	NA	CASQDQRGATGELFF	TGTGCCAGCCAGGACCAAAGAGGAGCTACCGGGGAGCTGTTTTTT
NA	TRBV2	TRBJ2-7	NA	CASSQENYEQYF	TGCGCCAGCAGCCAAGAAAATTACGAGCAGTACTTC
NA	TRBV6-1	TRBJ2-5	many	CASSEAGETQYF	TGTGCCAGCAGTGAAGCAGGAGAGACCCAGTACTTC
TRBD1	TRBV5-1	TRBJ1-1	NA	CASSLAEGARNTEAFF	TGCGCCAGCAGCTTGGCCGAGGGGGCTAGGAACACTGAAGCTTTCTTT
NA	TRBV6-1	TRBJ2-7	many	CASRIYQGSYEQYF	TGTGCCAGCAGAATTTACCAGGGTTCCTACGAGCAGTACTTC
NA	TRBV9	TRBJ2-7	many	CASSVGLGVYEQYF	TGTGCCAGCAGCGTAGGCCTAGGGGTCTACGAGCAGTACTTC
NA	TRBV30	TRBJ1-2	once	CAWSSEVTRYGYTF	TGTGCCTGGAGTTCGGAGGTCACTCGGTATGGCTACACCTTC
NA	TRBV20-1	TRBJ2-1	many	CSAKVKSGLSSYNEQFF	TGCAGTGCTAAGGTCAAATCGGGGCTTAGCTCCTACAATGAGCAGTTCTTC
TRBD1	TRBV19	TRBJ2-3	many	CASSMFLGQGTDTQYF	TGTGCCAGTAGTATGTTCCTGGGACAGGGCACAGATACGCAGTATTTT
NA	TRBV7-2	TRBJ2-7	NA	CASSLALGSFYEQYF	TGTGCCAGCAGCTTAGCGCTCGGGAGTTTCTACGAGCAGTACTTC
TRBD2	TRBV5-1	TRBJ2-1	NA	CASSLVLAGALNEQFF	TGCGCCAGCAGCTTAGTCCTAGCGGGAGCATTGAATGAGCAGTTCTTC
NA	TRBV29-1	TRBJ1-5	NA	CSVGDGLGGNQPQHF	TGCAGCGTTGGGGACGGACTAGGGGGCAATCAGCCCCAGCATTTT
NA	TRBV5-4	TRBJ1-1	many	CATSLGDKLTNTEAFF	TGTGCCACCAGCTTGGGGGACAAATTAACGAACACTGAAGCTTTCTTT
TRBD1	TRBV20-1	TRBJ1-5	NA	CSAMTGFSNQPQHF	TGCAGTGCTATGACAGGGTTTAGCAATCAGCCCCAGCATTTT
TRBD2	TRBV5-4	TRBJ2-5	NA	CASSQRLAGETQYF	TGTGCCAGCAGCCAGCGACTAGCGGGGGAGACCCAGTACTTC
TRBD1	TRBV12-3/TRBV12-4	TRBJ1-2	many	CASSGGRRGPNYGYTF	TGTGCCAGCAGTGGCGGGCGAAGGGGGCCCAACTATGGCTACACCTTC
TRBD1	TRBV20-1	TRBJ1-6	NA	CSARTGTNNSPFHF	TGCAGTGCACGGACAGGGACCAATAATTCGCCCTTCCACTTT
NA	TRBV5-4	TRBJ2-3	many	CASSSPRTDTQYF	TGTGCCAGCAGCTCTCCGCGGACAGATACGCAGTATTTT
NA	TRBV20-1	TRBJ2-7	many	CSARDQVTYEQYF	TGCAGTGCTAGAGATCAGGTCACCTACGAGCAGTACTTC
NA	TRBV7-3	TRBJ2-7	NA	CASSWAGSHAYEQYF	TGTGCCAGCAGCTGGGCGGGGTCACACGCCTACGAGCAGTACTTC
TRBD1	TRBV10-3	TRBJ1-5	many	CAISEGRDSALYSNQPQHF	TGTGCCATCAGTGAGGGAAGGGACAGTGCCCTATATAGCAATCAGCCCCAGCATTTT
NA	TRBV20-1	TRBJ2-7	NA	CSARRTYEQYF	TGCAGTGCGAGGAGGACCTACGAGCAGTACTTC
TRBD2	TRBV6-1	TRBJ2-3	NA	CASRAGTSGSTDTQYF	TGTGCCAGCAGAGCCGGGACTAGCGGGAGTACAGATACGCAGTATTTT
NA	TRBV20-1	TRBJ2-5	NA	CSARELRSQETQYF	TGCAGTGCTAGAGAGCTTAGATCCCAGGAGACCCAGTACTTC
NA	TRBV7-8	TRBJ1-6	NA	CASSLDAASPLHF	TGTGCCAGCAGCTTAGATGCGGCTTCACCCCTCCACTTT
NA	TRBV24-1	TRBJ1-2	NA	CATSDPHTGEAGYTF	TGTGCCACCAGTGATCCGCATACGGGGGAGGCTGGCTACACCTTC
NA	TRBV12-3/TRBV12-4	TRBJ1-1	many	CASSSDKNTEAFF	TGTGCCAGCAGTTCAGACAAGAACACTGAAGCTTTCTTT
NA	TRBV19	TRBJ1-3	NA	CASSAQGSGNTIYF	TGTGCCAGTAGTGCTCAGGGGTCTGGAAACACCATATATTTT